Each of the 9 T cell receptor beta chains below was sequenced from the same sample in a study of CD8 T cells in ankylosing spondylitis. Via MiXCR, TCRdb re-called the 5' RACE reads, giving one row per CDR3 protein. The sample holds approximately 340,000 distinct CDR3 sequences, about 15% seen once. Sequences were obtained from blood, either unsorted or a sorted T cell fraction (not recorded which). All receptors come from a male donor with ankylosing spondylitis or in good health (not recorded which).

This clonotype was observed a handful of times. The V call is TRBV5-1, the J call TRBJ2-3; D might be TRBD2 (5 bases). Trimming took off 0 bases at V and 0 bases at J, with 14 bases between the two ends. Germline CDR1 and CDR2: SGHRS and YFSETQ. The CDR3 is 17 residues long. The CDR3 coding sequence is TGCGCCAGCAGCTTGGAAGGCGGGTTTCCTAGCACAGATACGCAGTATTTT. Protein sequence: CASSLEGGFPSTDTQYF. The variable domain in full, with the rest retrieved from reference TRBV5-1 and TRBJ2-3, is KAGVTQTPRYLIKTRGQQVTLSCSPISGHRSVSWYQQTPGQGLQFLFEYFSETQRNKGNFPGRFSGRQFSNSRSEMNVSTLELGDSALYLCASSLEGGFPSTDTQYFGPGTRLTVL.

This clonotype was seen ten or more times. The genes are TRBV10-3 and TRBJ2-1, with TRBD2 matching over 8 bases. CDR1 is ENHRY, CDR2 SYGVKD, per germline. The V gene end was trimmed by 7 bases and the J gene end by 9 bases; junction bases not matched to a gene: 11. This CDR3 comprises 14 residues. The CDR3 region is CAINAGGWVAEQFF. CDR3 bases: TGTGCCATCAATGCGGGAGGATGGGTTGCTGAGCAGTTCTTC.

This chain joins TRBV20-1 and TRBJ1-1, with D possibly matching TRBD1 (6 bases). The CDR3 has 14 amino acids. Germline lookup yields CDR1 DFQATT and CDR2 SNEGSKA (reference sequence). V was shortened by 0 bases and J by 8 bases, with 16 bases between the two germline ends. The CDR3 region has the DNA TGCAGTGCTAGAGATTTGCTCAGGGGTTACGAAGCTTTCTTT. Protein sequence: CSARDLLRGYEAFF.

This clonotype was picked up a small number of times. The chain carries TRBV6-1 and TRBJ2-2, with TRBD1 identical over 10 bases. Trimming removed 5 bases from V and 5 bases from J; junction bases left unmatched: 5. Per the germline V gene, CDR1 is MNHNS and CDR2 is SASEGT. The CDR3 covers 15 residues. The CDR3 region has the DNA TGTGCCAGCAGTCAGGGGACAGGGGAGACCGGGGAGCTGTTTTTT. This sequence encodes CASSQGTGETGELFF.

This clonotype was recorded at least ten times. V gene TRBV29-1 combines with J gene TRBJ2-3, with D possibly being TRBD2 (6 bases). Germline lookup yields CDR1 SQVTM and CDR2 ANQGSEA. The CDR3 spans 14 residues. Trimming shortened V by 6 bases and J by 2 bases, and 15 bases separated the two germline ends. Here the CDR3 DNA reads TGCAGCGTCCTCCGGGACTTCAACACAGATACGCAGTATTTT. Translated, it gives CSVLRDFNTDTQYF.

This clonotype showed up just a few times. The genes are TRBV10-3 and TRBJ2-7, with 12 bases matching TRBD1. The germline V gene encodes CDR1 ENHRY and CDR2 SYGVKD. Trimming took 8 bases from V and 2 from J; bases not matched to a gene: 13. CDR3 length: 17 residues. CDR3 bases: TGTGCCATCTCGGGACAGGGGGCGACAGGATGGACCTACGAGCAGTACTTC. This gives the protein CAISGQGATGWTYEQYF.

This clonotype was seen at least ten times. The chain is built from TRBV5-1 and TRBJ2-7; tentative D call: TRBD1 (5 bases). The CDR3 is 13 residues long. Germline CDR1 SGHRS, CDR2 YFSETQ. Trimming took 0 bases from V and 3 from J, leaving 7 bases between them. CDR3 residues: CASSLGQNYEQYF. CDR3 coding DNA: TGCGCCAGCAGCTTGGGACAGAACTACGAGCAGTACTTC.

This chain links TRBV20-1 with TRBJ2-7; D remains ambiguous. Trimming removed 1 base from V and 6 bases from J, with 13 bases in between. Germline V gene sequence: CDR1 DFQATT, CDR2 SNEGSKA (reference sequence). The CDR3 contains 13 residues. The CDR3 loop is CSARGVVVGEQYF. CDR3 coding DNA: TGCAGTGCTAGAGGGGTGGTGGTGGGCGAGCAGTACTTC.

This clonotype was found many times. The J gene is TRBJ2-1, the V gene TRBV5-1; D is possibly TRBD1 or TRBD2 (6 bases each). CDR1 and CDR2 (germline): SGHRS, YFSETQ. V was trimmed by 6 bases and J by 0 bases, leaving 13 bases between them. This CDR3 is 15 amino acids long. The CDR3 DNA follows: TGCGCCAGCAAGGGGGGTTTGAGCTCCTACAATGAGCAGTTCTTC. This codes for CASKGGLSSYNEQFF.